This is a list of T cell receptor beta chains from one sample in a study of T-cell memory formation after mild COVID-19. TCRdb re-derived calls from the 5' RACE reads in MiXCR, one entry per CDR3 protein. The table shows about 50,000 distinct CDR3 sequences, with more than 10% occurring only once. The sequencing sample was made of PBMCs or a T cell subset sorted from them (not recorded which). The receptors come from a man aged 18 to 30 who had mild COVID-19 (a few samples of this study predate the infection). Cell type and time point are not known. Each CDR3 is given with its conserved first and last residue. Each record gives: V gene, D gene, clone size, J gene, CDR3 protein, CDR3 DNA. A D gene is named only where the DNA matches it firmly. The size entry is marked missing in some rows and otherwise reads once, few, many or a size class.

>TRBV7-8|TRBD1|.|TRBJ1-5
CASSLADRGYNQPQHF
TGTGCCAGCAGCTTAGCGGACAGGGGGTACAATCAGCCCCAGCATTTT
>TRBV7-2|.|few|TRBJ1-5
CASSLALNSNQPQHF
TGTGCCAGCAGCTTAGCTCTGAATAGCAATCAGCCCCAGCATTTT
>TRBV27|.|.|TRBJ1-3
CASSQGRLGTIYF
TGTGCCAGCAGTCAGGGACGGCTAGGGACCATATATTTT
>TRBV20-1|.|many|TRBJ1-2
CSAGGPRYGYTF
TGCAGTGCAGGAGGACCGCGCTATGGCTACACCTTC
>TRBV20-1|.|.|TRBJ2-4
CSASSIRIQYF
TGCAGTGCTAGTTCGATACGCATTCAGTACTTC
>TRBV6-6|TRBD1|few|TRBJ1-1
CASSYRGRSSLNTEAFF
TGTGCCAGCAGCTACAGGGGGCGAAGTTCTTTGAACACTGAAGCTTTCTTT
>TRBV5-6|.|few|TRBJ2-3
CASSLGRWDTQYF
TGTGCCAGCAGCTTGGGTCGCTGGGATACGCAGTATTTT
>TRBV5-1|.|few|TRBJ2-5
CASSLGSWETQYF
TGCGCCAGCAGCTTGGGGTCGTGGGAGACCCAGTACTTC
>TRBV7-8|.|.|TRBJ2-5
CASSNLITPYQETQYF
TGTGCCAGCAGCAACCTAATTACACCGTACCAAGAGACCCAGTACTTC
>TRBV25-1|TRBD1|.|TRBJ2-7
CASSTSRQGSYEQYF
TGTGCCAGCAGCACTAGCAGACAGGGGTCCTACGAGCAGTACTTC
>TRBV9|.|.|TRBJ1-6
CASSVGSDMGNSPLHF
TGTGCCAGCAGCGTAGGTTCGGACATGGGAAATTCACCCCTCCACTTT
>TRBV12-3/TRBV12-4|.|once|TRBJ2-1
CASSFPRQSYNEQFF
TGTGCCAGCAGTTTTCCGAGGCAGTCCTACAATGAGCAGTTCTTC
>TRBV30|.|few|TRBJ2-7
CAWSDGSGAYEQYF
TGTGCCTGGAGTGACGGATCCGGGGCCTACGAGCAGTACTTC
>TRBV7-2|.|.|TRBJ2-5
CASSLAGRTQYF
TGTGCCAGCAGCTTGGCGGGGCGAACCCAGTACTTC
>TRBV6-2/TRBV6-3|.|few|TRBJ2-6
CASSPELSGANVLTF
TGTGCCAGCAGTCCTGAGTTGTCTGGGGCCAACGTCCTGACTTTC
>TRBV4-3|TRBD1|few|TRBJ1-3
CASSRSWTGSGNTIYF
TGCGCCAGCAGCCGTAGTTGGACAGGCTCTGGAAACACCATATATTTT
>TRBV6-4|TRBD1|.|TRBJ2-1
CASSDGPGTGGEKDEQFF
TGTGCCAGCAGTGACGGCCCCGGGACAGGGGGCGAAAAGGATGAGCAGTTCTTC
>TRBV20-1|TRBD2|.|TRBJ2-5
CSASGGSSETQYF
TGCAGTGCTAGCGGGGGGTCTTCAGAGACCCAGTACTTC
>TRBV7-2|.|many|TRBJ2-2
CASSLDTGELFF
TGTGCCAGCAGCTTAGACACCGGGGAGCTGTTTTTT